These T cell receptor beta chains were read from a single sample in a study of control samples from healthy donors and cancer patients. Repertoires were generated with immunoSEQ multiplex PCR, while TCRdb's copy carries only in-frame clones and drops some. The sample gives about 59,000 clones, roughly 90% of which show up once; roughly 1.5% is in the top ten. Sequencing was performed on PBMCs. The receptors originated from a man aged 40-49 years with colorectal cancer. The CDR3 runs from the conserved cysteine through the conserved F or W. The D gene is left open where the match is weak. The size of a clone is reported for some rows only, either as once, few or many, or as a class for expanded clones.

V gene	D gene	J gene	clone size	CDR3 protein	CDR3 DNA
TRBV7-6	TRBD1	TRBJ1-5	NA	CASSQGQGYQPQHF	TGTGCCAGCAGTCAGGGACAGGGTTATCAGCCCCAGCATTTT
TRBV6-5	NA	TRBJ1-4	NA	CASRSTGTPGEKLFF	TGTGCCAGCAGGTCTACCGGGACCCCGGGGGAAAAACTGTTTTTT
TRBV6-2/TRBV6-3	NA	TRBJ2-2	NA	CASSRRPQGSTGELFF	TGTGCCAGCAGCCGACGACCGCAGGGATCCACCGGGGAGCTGTTTTTT
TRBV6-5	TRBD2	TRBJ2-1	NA	CASRRLAGAINEQFF	TGTGCCAGCAGGCGACTAGCGGGGGCGATAAATGAGCAGTTCTTC
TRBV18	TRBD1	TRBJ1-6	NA	CASSPDRGISPLHF	TGTGCCAGCTCACCCGACAGGGGTATTTCACCCCTCCACTTT
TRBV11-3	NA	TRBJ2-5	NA	CASSYDGETQYF	TGTGCCAGCAGCTACGACGGCGAGACCCAGTACTTC
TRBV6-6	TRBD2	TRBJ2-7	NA	CATVGGVSGHEQYF	TGTGCCACCGTGGGAGGGGTATCAGGCCACGAGCAGTACTTC
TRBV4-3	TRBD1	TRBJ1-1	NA	CASSQDLGGGPNTEAFF	TGCGCCAGCAGCCAAGATCTAGGGGGCGGGCCGAACACTGAAGCTTTCTTT
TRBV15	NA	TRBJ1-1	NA	CATSRLGQSNTEAFF	TGTGCCACCAGCAGACTCGGACAGTCGAACACTGAAGCTTTCTTT
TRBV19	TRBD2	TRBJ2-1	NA	CASSILAGSDEQFF	TGTGCCAGTAGTATACTAGCGGGGTCCGATGAGCAGTTCTTC
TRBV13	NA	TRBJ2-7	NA	CASSLGHLPDEQYF	TGTGCCAGCAGCTTAGGACACCTCCCAGACGAGCAGTACTTC
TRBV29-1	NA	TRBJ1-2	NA	CSAASVYGYTF	TGCAGCGCTGCAAGTGTCTATGGCTACACCTTC
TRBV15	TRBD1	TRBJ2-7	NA	CATSRGQGAFDEQYF	TGTGCCACCAGCAGGGGCCAGGGGGCTTTCGACGAGCAGTACTTC
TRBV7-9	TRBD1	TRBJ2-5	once	CASSFPTGGKETQYF	TGTGCCAGCAGCTTCCCGACAGGGGGAAAAGAGACCCAGTACTTC
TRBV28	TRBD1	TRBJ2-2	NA	CAYQDRVHAGELFF	TGTGCCTACCAAGACAGGGTACACGCCGGGGAGCTGTTTTTT
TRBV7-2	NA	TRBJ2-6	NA	CASSLGRVNSGANVLTF	TGTGCCAGCAGCTTGGGGCGGGTAAACTCTGGGGCCAACGTCCTGACTTTC
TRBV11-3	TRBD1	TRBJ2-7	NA	CASSSGTGDNEQYF	TGTGCCAGCAGCTCTGGGACAGGGGACAACGAGCAGTACTTC
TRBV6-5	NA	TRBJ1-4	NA	CASSYSGGTEKLFF	TGTGCCAGCAGTTACTCGGGGGGAACTGAAAAACTGTTTTTT
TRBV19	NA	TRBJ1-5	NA	CASSSQYSNQPQHF	TGTGCCAGTAGTTCACAATACAGCAATCAGCCCCAGCATTTT
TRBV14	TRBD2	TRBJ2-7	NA	CASNKGTKGSYEQYF	TGTGCCAGCAATAAAGGGACTAAGGGCTCCTACGAGCAGTACTTC
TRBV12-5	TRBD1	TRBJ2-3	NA	CASGLQGATDTQYF	TGTGCTAGTGGCCTCCAGGGGGCCACAGATACGCAGTATTTT
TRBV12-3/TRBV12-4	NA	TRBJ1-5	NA	CASSFRAGQPQHF	TGTGCCAGCAGTTTTAGGGCAGGTCAGCCCCAGCATTTT
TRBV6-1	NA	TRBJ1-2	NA	CASSDRVRGYTF	TGTGCCAGCAGTGACAGGGTTAGGGGCTACACCTTC
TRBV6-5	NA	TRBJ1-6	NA	CASSDRNYNSPLHF	TGTGCCAGCAGCGACAGAAACTATAATTCACCCCTCCACTTT
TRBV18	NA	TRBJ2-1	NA	CASSQQGGEQFF	TGTGCCAGCTCCCAACAGGGTGGTGAGCAGTTCTTC
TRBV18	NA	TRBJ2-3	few	CASSPGDTQYF	TGTGCCAGCTCCCCCGGGGATACGCAGTATTTT
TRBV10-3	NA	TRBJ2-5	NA	CATRGAKTGVMETQYF	TGTGCCACCCGCGGGGCCAAAACGGGAGTGATGGAGACCCAGTACTTC
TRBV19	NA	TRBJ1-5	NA	CASSLYPGGNSNQPQHF	TGTGCCAGTAGTTTATACCCGGGGGGAAATAGCAATCAGCCCCAGCATTTT
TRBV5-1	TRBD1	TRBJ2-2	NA	CASSMTGTAVTGELFF	TGCGCCAGCAGCATGACCGGGACAGCGGTCACCGGGGAGCTGTTTTTT
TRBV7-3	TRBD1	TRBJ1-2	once	CASSLQGAVGGYTF	TGTGCCAGCAGCCTCCAGGGGGCAGTAGGTGGCTACACCTTC
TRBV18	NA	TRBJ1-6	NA	CASSPDVGNSPLHF	TGTGCCAGCTCCCCGGACGTGGGGAATTCACCCCTCCACTTT
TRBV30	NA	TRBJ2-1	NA	CAWSVGVRNEQFF	TGTGCCTGGAGTGTAGGCGTTCGCAATGAGCAGTTCTTC
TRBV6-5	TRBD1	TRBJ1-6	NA	CASSPLGQGNSPLHF	TGTGCCAGCAGCCCACTCGGACAGGGGAATTCACCCCTCCACTTT
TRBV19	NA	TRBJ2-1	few	CASIGAVRGNEQFF	TGTGCCAGTATTGGGGCAGTTCGGGGTAATGAGCAGTTCTTC
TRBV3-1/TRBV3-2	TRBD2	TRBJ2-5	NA	CASSQYEAGGEKETQYF	TGTGCCAGCAGCCAATACGAAGCGGGGGGCGAGAAAGAGACCCAGTACTTC
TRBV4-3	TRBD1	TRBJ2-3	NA	CASSQDAGTEDTQYF	TGCGCCAGCAGCCAAGATGCCGGGACAGAAGATACGCAGTATTTT
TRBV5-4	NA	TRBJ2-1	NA	CASSLVTVNEQFF	TGTGCCAGCAGCTTGGTGACAGTCAATGAGCAGTTCTTC
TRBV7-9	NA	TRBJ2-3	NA	CASSQSTGFGDTQYF	TGTGCCAGCAGCCAGTCCACAGGGTTTGGAGATACGCAGTATTTT
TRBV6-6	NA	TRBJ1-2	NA	CASSLGNGIDSFTF	TGTGCCAGCAGTTTAGGCAACGGGATCGACAGTTTCACCTTC
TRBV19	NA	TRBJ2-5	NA	CASSSRRGRETQYF	TGTGCCAGTAGCTCTCGGAGGGGAAGAGAGACCCAGTACTTC
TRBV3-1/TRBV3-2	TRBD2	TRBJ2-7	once	CASSPRGGRISYEQYF	TGTGCCAGCAGCCCCCGGGGGGGCAGGATATCCTACGAGCAGTACTTC
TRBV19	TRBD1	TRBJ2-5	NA	CASSPTGAVQTQYF	TGTGCCAGTAGTCCGACAGGGGCGGTACAGACCCAGTACTTC
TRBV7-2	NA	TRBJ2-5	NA	CASSPRYQETQYF	TGTGCCAGCAGCCCCCGGTACCAAGAGACCCAGTACTTC
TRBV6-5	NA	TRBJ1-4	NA	CASSYSDRKNEKLFF	TGTGCCAGCAGTTACTCGGACAGAAAGAATGAAAAACTGTTTTTT
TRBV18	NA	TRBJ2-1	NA	CASSQVRDGFRNEQFF	TGTGCCAGCTCACAGGTCCGGGACGGCTTTCGGAATGAGCAGTTCTTC
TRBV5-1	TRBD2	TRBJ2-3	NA	CASSLLPGGKTDTQYF	TGCGCCAGCAGCTTGCTTCCGGGAGGGAAGACAGATACGCAGTATTTT
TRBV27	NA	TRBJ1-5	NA	CASSLRYSNQPQHF	TGTGCCAGCAGTTTACGGTATAGCAATCAGCCCCAGCATTTT
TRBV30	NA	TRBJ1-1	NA	CAWTDRGTEAFF	TGTGCCTGGACTGATCGAGGGACTGAAGCTTTCTTT
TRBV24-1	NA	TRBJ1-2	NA	CATRGPGASDGYTF	TGTGCCACCAGGGGGCCGGGGGCGTCGGATGGCTACACCTTC
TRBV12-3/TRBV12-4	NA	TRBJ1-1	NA	CASSLLNTEAFF	TGTGCCAGCAGCCTTCTGAACACTGAAGCTTTCTTT
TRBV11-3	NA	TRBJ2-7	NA	CASSLDRVYEQYF	TGTGCCAGCAGCTTAGACAGGGTTTACGAGCAGTACTTC
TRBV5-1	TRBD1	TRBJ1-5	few	CASRTGGDSNQPQHF	TGCGCCAGTCGGACAGGGGGCGATAGCAATCAGCCCCAGCATTTT